This T cell receptor (beta chain) was retrieved from a study of blood T cell repertoires in COVID-19 (dated by TCRdb to 2020 to 2022). Regarding the research as a whole: Samples from collaborators originated in the United States, Italy and Spain and spanned both the acute and convalescent phases of COVID-19. Deeply sampled blood TCRbeta repertoires from subjects exposed to, actively infected with, or recovered from COVID-19 were included in the dataset. Samples were obtained from the ongoing ImmuneRACE study (first 160 participants) and from some 1,200 subjects provided by 6 global collaborators. The sample metadata nearly always contained a de-identified subject ID, COVID-19 status, age in years and sex. Where available, HLA class I and class II types were taken from metadata supplied by the sample provider and were not determined by assay-based typing. The material from the prospective study consisted of cDNA or gDNA derived from T cells, B-cell-depleted T cells, or PBMCs. The repertoires were made available in a free public database intended to serve as a resource for research on the immune response to SARS-CoV-2.

V was cut back by 3 bases and J by 3 bases, leaving a gap of 8 bases between them. Including cysteine and phenylalanine, the CDR3 has 14 amino acids. Just the 42-base CDR3 DNA is kept, in frame starting at base 1. Via the germline V gene (reference sequence), CDR1 is LNHDA and CDR2 SQIVND. What the work shows at the level of the full study, not this receptor alone: Clinical and demographic metadata were provided uncurated, with the amount varying by source and participant.

Points on this clone: Its cognate antigen has yet to be identified. The input lacks base qualities; no much larger clone sits a single base away.

Participants in the prospective study were aged roughly 18 to 100 years, lived in under 30 United States geographic areas, and enrolled through a virtual design. In the prospective study, cohorts were assigned on the basis of participant-reported clinical history obtained from a screening survey and a study questionnaire. For ImmuneRACE Cohort 3, a participant was defined as recovered based on two consecutive negative NP/OP PCR tests, clearance by a healthcare professional, or resolution of symptoms. In the prospective study, mobile phlebotomists collected whole blood, serum and a nasopharyngeal or oropharyngeal swab from each participant. Participants in the prospective study had the option to provide additional blood draws and questionnaires over a roughly 2-month period. Before DNA extraction, blood samples from the prospective study were shipped at room temperature or frozen. TCRbeta CDR3 regions were amplified from genomic DNA by means of the immunoSEQ Assay, a bias-controlled multiplex PCR. Per the original workflow: The number of nucleated cells in each sample was estimated by amplification of reference gene primers within the assay. To quantify the absolute abundance of each unique TCRbeta CDR3 rearrangement, sequence reads were collapsed and filtered. Productive Simpson clonality was computed per sample as the square root of Simpson's diversity index over productive rearrangements. In TCRdb, the immuneACCESS table is reduced to in-frame sequences with V and J assigned. These tables do not hold every clone; where another copy was compared, an unresolved V gene accounts for under half, and the others remain unexplained. That table gives V, J and clone size, and the DNA gave D and trimming. This sample has about 250,000 clones in its table, and over 75% of those were observed once. Jointly, the top ten make up 4.3% of the sample.

Sample: PBMCs or T cells enriched from blood (not recorded which). This TCR was sampled from a woman in her twenties or thirties who had recovered from COVID-19. The chain is encoded by TRBV19 joined to TRBJ1-4, with no D gene named confidently. In nucleotides, the sequence is TGTGCCAGTAGTATTTCGGCGGCTAATGAAAAACTGTTTTTT. It translates as CASSISAANEKLFF.